These 30 T cell receptor beta chains were sequenced from one sample in a study of shared clonotypes between healthy human individuals. Generated by immunoSEQ multiplex PCR, the TCRdb table keeps only in-frame clones and is missing some. The sample carries around 1.6 million clones, under 99% recorded once. The specimen was naive CD4+ T cells sorted from blood. Subset reported: CD45RA+ positively selected. The source is a man aged 25 to 40 in good health.

The rearrangement uses TRBV15 and TRBJ1-4; 7 bases map to TRBD1. Germline V CDR1 and CDR2: LNHNV, YYDKDF (reference sequence). The CDR3 sequence is 14 residues long. V dropped 8 bases and J dropped 1; count of bases not matched to a gene: 4. The DNA of the CDR3 is TGTGCCACCCCAGGGGGGGGAACTAATGAAAAACTGTTTTTT. Translation gives CATPGGGTNEKLFF.

The chain couples TRBV28 to TRBJ2-3, with 13 bases fitting TRBD2. V shed 5 bases and J 4 bases; nucleotides not matched to a gene: 6. Germline V lookup: CDR1 MDHEN, CDR2 SYDVKM. CDR3 length: 16 amino acids. The CDR3 region has the DNA TGTGCCAGCAGTCCAAGGACTAGCGGGAGACCAGATACGCAGTATTTT. Translating gives CASSPRTSGRPDTQYF. The full variable domain, in which reference TRBV28 and TRBJ2-3 provide the parts outside the CDR3, is DVKVTQSSRYLVKRTGEKVFLECVQDMDHENMFWYRQDPGLGLRLIYFSYDVKMKEKGDIPEGYSVSREKKERFSLILESASTNQTSMYLCASSPRTSGRPDTQYFGPGTRLTVL.

The V and J genes are TRBV5-1 and TRBJ1-6; 7 nucleotides match TRBD1. Germline CDR1 reads SGHRS; CDR2 reads YFSETQ. V shed 4 bases, J shed 14 bases, and the junction held 6 bases outside the gene matches. The CDR3 is 12 residues long. The CDR3 loop reads CASSDTGAALHF. The DNA of the CDR3 is TGCGCCAGCAGCGACACAGGGGCAGCCCTCCACTTT.

Only one count was recorded for this clone. The V call is TRBV5-5, the J call TRBJ1-5, with a possible D match to TRBD1 (6 bases). V lost 7 bases to trimming and J lost 6 bases, with 11 bases between them. Germline V lookup: CDR1 SGHKS, CDR2 YYEKEE (reference sequence). The CDR3 consists of 12 residues. The CDR3 reads CASGTGIQPQHF. As DNA, the CDR3 is TGTGCCAGCGGTACAGGGATTCAGCCCCAGCATTTT.

The rearrangement uses TRBV27 and TRBJ2-3, with D maybe TRBD2 (5 bases). The CDR3 length is 13 residues. From germline, CDR1 is MNHEY and CDR2 SMNVEV (reference sequence). The ends were cut back, 0 bases at V and 5 bases at J, with 6 bases in the middle. The CDR3 sequence is CASSLSRVDTQYF. Here the CDR3 DNA reads TGTGCCAGCAGTTTATCGAGGGTAGATACGCAGTATTTT.

The chain is built from TRBV4-3 and TRBJ2-7, with a tentative D call TRBD2 (5 bases). Trimming took off 4 bases at V and 6 bases at J, with 25 bases between the two ends. From germline, CDR1 is LGHNA and CDR2 YSLEER. The CDR3 is made up of 17 amino acids. The CDR3 loop reads CASSLRRGAALDSEQYF. DNA for the CDR3: TGCGCCAGCAGCCTACGACGTGGAGCGGCACTTGACTCCGAGCAGTACTTC.

This sequence joins TRBV6-4 and TRBJ2-1; 10 bases fit TRBD2. With 4 bases clipped from V and 2 bases from J, the junction kept 5 bases outside the gene matches. CDR3 size: 16 residues. Germline lookup yields CDR1 MRHNA and CDR2 SNTAGT. CDR3 sequence (DNA): TGTGCCAGCAGTGTCACTAGCGGGACACCCTACAATGAGCAGTTCTTC. Protein: CASSVTSGTPYNEQFF.

In its sample, this clone was seen once. The chain uses TRBV2 and TRBJ2-3; D might be TRBD2 (5 bases). Trimming stripped 4 bases from V and 6 bases from J, with 17 bases between. This CDR3 spans 15 amino acids. CDR1 is SNHLY and CDR2 is FYNNEI in the germline V gene. The CDR3 nucleotides are TGTGCCAGCAGTGGGTCTACGGGAACCGCGGATACGCAGTATTTT. Translating gives CASSGSTGTADTQYF.

This clone occurred once. V usage is TRBV19 and J usage is TRBJ2-3; D perhaps matches TRBD2 (5 bases). With 3 bases removed from V and 4 bases from J, the gap between germline ends came to 14 bases. In germline, CDR1 is LNHDA, CDR2 SQIVND (reference sequence). The CDR3 has 15 residues. CDR3 coding DNA: TGTGCCAGTAGTATCCGGGTTGAGAGGGCAGATACGCAGTATTTT. This sequence encodes CASSIRVERADTQYF. Looking up the rest from reference TRBV19 and TRBJ2-3 gives the full variable domain: DGGITQSPKYLFRKEGQNVTLSCEQNLNHDAMYWYRQDPGQGLRLIYYSQIVNDFQKGDIAEGYSVSREKKESFPLTVTSAQKNPTAFYLCASSIRVERADTQYFGPGTRLTVL.

CDR3 nucleotides: TGTGCCAGCAGCGTAAGCTCCGACCCTTCCACTGAAGCTTTCTTT. As protein: CASSVSSDPSTEAFF. This chain connects TRBV9 to TRBJ1-1; D uncertain. V was pared by 1 base and J by 4 bases, with 14 bases between. This CDR3 spans 15 amino acids. CDR1 SGDLS and CDR2 YYNGEE come from the germline V gene.

The chain employs TRBV5-1 and TRBJ1-4; D is perhaps TRBD1 (5 bases). V lost 0 bases and J lost 8, with 23 bases in between. The CDR3 consists of 18 residues. CDR1 is SGHRS, CDR2 YFSETQ, per germline. This chain's CDR3 is CASSLAGTPLGSGEKLFF. Written as DNA, the CDR3 is TGCGCCAGCAGCTTGGCCGGGACCCCATTAGGAAGTGGGGAAAAACTGTTTTTT. The full variable domain, its missing parts supplied by reference TRBV5-1 and TRBJ1-4, is KAGVTQTPRYLIKTRGQQVTLSCSPISGHRSVSWYQQTPGQGLQFLFEYFSETQRNKGNFPGRFSGRQFSNSRSEMNVSTLELGDSALYLCASSLAGTPLGSGEKLFFGSGTQLSVL.

In its sample, this clone was seen once. This sequence joins TRBV4-1 and TRBJ1-5; no definite D call. The CDR3 covers 17 residues. Germline CDR1 is MGHRA and CDR2 is YSYEKL. Trimming took off 2 bases at V and 0 bases at J, with 14 bases between the two ends. CDR3 amino acids: CASSQFREEYSNQPQHF. CDR3 bases: TGCGCCAGCAGCCAATTTAGGGAGGAGTATAGCAATCAGCCCCAGCATTTT.

CDR3 sequence reads: CAISPGQGAGNTIYF. CDR3 coding DNA: TGTGCCATCAGCCCGGGACAGGGCGCTGGAAACACCATATATTTT. This chain uses TRBV10-3 with TRBJ1-3; the match to TRBD1 covers 9 bases. The CDR3 has 15 amino acids. V gave up 6 bases and J gave up 2 bases; unmatched junction bases: 5. Germline CDR1 ENHRY, CDR2 SYGVKD.

This chain connects TRBV7-9 to TRBJ1-3, with TRBD1 matching over 9 bases. Trimming removed 4 bases from V and 0 bases from J; junction bases left unmatched: 1. CDR3 length: 15 residues. Germline lookup yields CDR1 SEHNR and CDR2 FQNEAQ (reference sequence). The CDR3 reads CASSWTGDSGNTIYF. CDR3 coding DNA: TGTGCCAGCAGCTGGACAGGGGACTCTGGAAACACCATATATTTT.

This chain uses TRBV25-1 with TRBJ1-1; D is unresolved. Looked up from germline, CDR1 is MGHDK and CDR2 is SYGVNS. Deletions cut 6 bases from V and 0 bases from J, with 11 bases between. The CDR3 has 14 amino acids. This CDR3 is CASRWAGVNTEAFF. The CDR3 DNA reads TGTGCCAGCAGATGGGCAGGCGTGAACACTGAAGCTTTCTTT.

The CDR3 coding sequence is TGTGCCAGCAGCCCGGAACCCCAGTTTTTGTGGGAAAAACTGTTTTTT. Amino acid sequence: CASSPEPQFLWEKLFF. The chain couples TRBV9 to TRBJ1-4; D unresolved. V lost 4 bases, J lost 8 bases, and 21 bases lay in between. The length of the CDR3 is 16 residues. CDR1 is SGDLS, CDR2 YYNGEE, per germline.

V usage is TRBV2 and J usage is TRBJ2-7; TRBD1 matches at 9 bases. The CDR3 runs to 15 residues. With V trimmed by 8 bases and J by 3 bases, 11 bases remained unmatched. Germline V CDR1 and CDR2: SNHLY, FYNNEI. This CDR3 is CASAGQGAVNYEQYF. The CDR3 bases are TGTGCCAGCGCGGGACAGGGAGCGGTAAACTACGAGCAGTACTTC.

The rearrangement links TRBV28 to TRBJ2-5; 9 bases align to TRBD1. J lost 5 bases, V lost 3 bases, and 13 bases had no gene match. CDR3 size: 17 residues. CDR1 MDHEN and CDR2 SYDVKM come from the germline V gene. CDR3 in amino acids: CASSLLPGTGWRETQYF. The CDR3 DNA follows: TGTGCCAGCAGTTTGCTCCCTGGGACAGGGTGGCGCGAGACCCAGTACTTC.

This clone was detected once. The chain links TRBV19 to TRBJ2-6; D perhaps matches TRBD2 (5 bases). Trimming cost V 7 bases and J 7 bases, with 17 bases left between them. The CDR3 runs 15 residues. Looked up from germline, CDR1 is LNHDA and CDR2 is SQIVND (reference sequence). The CDR3 loop reads CASTTFLSGANVLTF. CDR3 nucleotide sequence: TGTGCCAGTACGACCTTCCTCTCGGGAGCCAACGTCCTGACTTTC.

The rearrangement links TRBV5-4 to TRBJ2-1; 8 positions match TRBD2. Germline lookup yields CDR1 SGHNT and CDR2 YYREEE (reference sequence). The CDR3 length is 15 residues. Trimming removed 7 bases from V and 7 bases from J; junction bases left unmatched: 13. CDR3 residues: CASRFTSGDLNEQFF. CDR3 nucleotides: TGTGCCAGCCGATTTACTAGCGGCGATTTGAATGAGCAGTTCTTC.

This clone was detected only once. The same CDR3 also results from other DNA sequences found in this sample. The rearrangement joins TRBV18 to TRBJ2-1, with TRBD2 identical over 12 bases. From germline, CDR1 is KGHSH and CDR2 LQKENI. V shed 3 bases, J shed 4 bases, and the junction held 1 base outside the gene matches. This CDR3 is built from 15 residues. CDR3: CASSPTSGRYNEQFF. The CDR3, as DNA: TGTGCCAGCTCACCGACTAGCGGGAGATACAATGAGCAGTTCTTC. The full variable domain, in which reference TRBV18 and TRBJ2-1 provide the parts outside the CDR3, is NAGVMQNPRHLVRRRGQEARLRCSPMKGHSHVYWYRQLPEEGLKFMVYLQKENIIDESGMPKERFSAEFPKEGPSILRIQQVVRGDSAAYFCASSPTSGRYNEQFFGPGTRLTVL.

J is TRBJ2-3 and V is TRBV19; 10 nucleotides match TRBD2. Germline lookup yields CDR1 LNHDA and CDR2 SQIVND (reference sequence). V shed 10 bases and J 3 bases; nucleotides not matched to a gene: 19. This CDR3 has 18 amino acids. The CDR3 reads CATQPHGLAGALTDTQYF. The CDR3 DNA reads TGTGCCACCCAGCCCCATGGGCTAGCGGGAGCGTTGACAGATACGCAGTATTTT.

V usage is TRBV29-1 and J usage is TRBJ1-4; D not certain. Per germline, CDR1 SQVTM and CDR2 ANQGSEA. Trimming pared 6 bases from V and 4 bases from J, leaving 18 bases between. The length of the CDR3 is 15 residues. In DNA, the CDR3 is TGCAGCGTGGTAGACCTTCTGGGATTTAATGAAAAACTGTTTTTT. Protein: CSVVDLLGFNEKLFF.

The gene calls are TRBV28 and TRBJ1-5; 8 bases align to TRBD1. Germline lookup yields CDR1 MDHEN and CDR2 SYDVKM. This CDR3 is built from 16 residues. V shed 5 bases, J shed 2 bases, and the junction held 8 bases outside the gene matches. For the CDR3, the DNA is TGTGCCAGCAGTATTAACCAGGGGGCAGGCAATCAGCCCCAGCATTTT. It yields the protein CASSINQGAGNQPQHF.

The chain links TRBV9 to TRBJ2-5; no reliable D call. The CDR3 spans 14 residues. The V end lost 4 bases, the J end lost 1 base, and 11 bases lay between the germline ends. The germline gives CDR1 SGDLS, CDR2 YYNGEE. The CDR3 bases are TGTGCCAGCAGCCCCAGGACGACCCAAGAGACCCAGTACTTC. It encodes CASSPRTTQETQYF.

The chain links TRBV19 to TRBJ2-5; D is unresolved. Trimming pared 4 bases from V and 4 bases from J, leaving 13 bases between. Germline V CDR1 and CDR2: LNHDA, SQIVND (reference sequence). The CDR3 contains 14 residues. CDR3 in amino acids: CASSNGPSRETQYF. The CDR3 DNA follows: TGTGCCAGTAGTAACGGACCTTCACGAGAGACCCAGTACTTC.

The gene calls are TRBV6-5 and TRBJ1-1, with D possibly matching TRBD1 (5 bases). Trimming left V 0 bases short and J 11 bases short, with 13 bases between. The CDR3 runs to 13 residues. CDR1 is MNHEY and CDR2 is SVGAGI in the germline V gene. The CDR3 region has the DNA TGTGCCAGCAGTTACTCGAGAGGCTCAGGGGCTTTCTTT. The encoded protein is CASSYSRGSGAFF.

V usage is TRBV29-1 and J usage is TRBJ2-3, with a tentative D call TRBD2 (6 bases). Trimming took 3 bases from V and 4 from J, leaving 14 bases between them. CDR1 and CDR2 (germline): SQVTM, ANQGSEA. This CDR3 contains 14 residues. The CDR3 DNA reads as TGCAGCGTTGAGGGGGGACGGGCCGCAGATACGCAGTATTTT. This translates into CSVEGGRAADTQYF.

The chain couples TRBV18 to TRBJ1-5; TRBD1 aligns across 10 bases. There are 17 residues in the CDR3. Germline loops: CDR1 KGHSH, CDR2 LQKENI. Losses at the gene ends were 3 bases for V and 2 bases for J; bases not matched to a gene: 7. For the CDR3, the DNA is TGTGCCAGCTCACCCCCCGGGACAGGGGCCGGCAATCAGCCCCAGCATTTT. Translation: CASSPPGTGAGNQPQHF.

This sequence joins TRBV28 and TRBJ1-4, with D hard to call. The germline CDR1 and CDR2 sequences are MDHEN and SYDVKM. There are 12 residues in the CDR3. The ends were cut back, 8 bases at V and 0 bases at J, with 4 bases in the middle. The DNA for the CDR3 is TGTGCCAGCCTCTCAACTAATGAAAAACTGTTTTTT. Its translation is CASLSTNEKLFF.